Below, 7 T cell receptor beta chains from the same sample are listed, as sequenced in a study of blood T cells in healthy people across ages. A second roughly 6 to 11 cycle PCR used barcoded and J-beta primers. TCRdb passed the 5' RACE reads through MiXCR, listing each CDR3 protein once. Of 800,000 to 950,000 distinct CDR3 sequences in the sample, just under 30% were seen once. The same sample was also studied in work on T cells of mothers and their children.

The sample taken for sequencing was blood. The receptors were gathered from a woman aged 35 to 49 in good health.

V and J are TRBV6-1 and TRBJ1-5; no reliable D call. Per germline, CDR1 MNHNS and CDR2 SASEGT. CDR3 length: 13 residues. The V and J ends lost 6 bases and 5 bases respectively, with 11 bases between them. CDR3 in amino acids: CASRVTRDQPQHF. In DNA, the CDR3 is TGTGCCAGCAGGGTGACAAGGGATCAGCCCCAGCATTTT.

This clonotype occurred a few times. The J gene is TRBJ2-1, the V gene TRBV11-2; D may be TRBD2 (6 bases). This CDR3 has 19 residues. Germline V lookup: CDR1 SGHAT, CDR2 FQNNGV. V was clipped by 5 bases and J by 0 bases, with 23 bases between them. DNA of the CDR3: TGTGCCAGCAGCCTCCGGATGATAACGGGGGAGAACTCCTACAATGAGCAGTTCTTC. Residues: CASSLRMITGENSYNEQFF.

Worth noting for this clonotype: A much larger clone lies a single base off, so this may be a read error. The CDR3 DNA reads as TGCGCCAGCAGCTTGAATATTCAGGGGACTTCCGAGCAGTTCTTC. Its translation is CASSLNIQGTSEQFF. This rearrangement joins TRBV5-1 to TRBJ2-1; either TRBD1 or TRBD2 may fit D (6 bases each). V was clipped by 1 base and J by 10 bases, with 18 bases between them. The CDR3 has 15 residues. Germline V gene data show CDR1 as SGHRS and CDR2 as YFSETQ.

Of note for this clonotype: A much larger clonotype is one base distant, so this may be a read error. The chain uses TRBV10-2 and TRBJ2-5; 8 nucleotides align to TRBD2. This CDR3 region has 14 residues. The germline gives CDR1 WSHSY, CDR2 SAAADI. CDR3 amino acids: CASKAGAPQEAQYF. CDR3 in DNA: TGCGCCAGCAAAGCGGGGGCCCCCCAAGAGGCCCAGTACTTC.

This clonotype was seen only a few times. The J gene is TRBJ1-6, the V gene TRBV7-8; D not resolved. The germline V gene has CDR1 SGHVS and CDR2 FQNEAQ. V lost 1 base and J 5 bases, leaving 9 bases between the germline ends. This CDR3 comprises 15 residues. This chain's CDR3 is CASSLGAYDNSPLHF. The CDR3 DNA sequence: TGTGCCAGCAGCTTAGGGGCGTATGATAATTCACCCCTCCACTTT.

V gene TRBV4-1 combines with J gene TRBJ2-7; D gene unclear. Trimming removed 0 bases at V and 0 bases at J, with 9 bases between. Germline V gene lookup returns CDR1 MGHRA and CDR2 YSYEKL. The CDR3 has 15 residues. CDR3 nucleotides: TGCGCCAGCAGCCAAGATCGTCAGAGCTCCTACGAGCAGTACTTC. It translates to CASSQDRQSSYEQYF.

The V call is TRBV6-2 or TRBV6-3, the J call TRBJ1-1, with D maybe TRBD1 (6 bases). With 5 bases removed from V and 0 bases from J, the gap between germline ends came to 16 bases. Per germline, CDR1 MNHEY and CDR2 SVGEGT. The CDR3 spans 16 residues. CDR3 DNA sequence: TGTGCCAGCAGTACGGACAGATCGGGGCTGAACACTGAAGCTTTCTTT. This codes for CASSTDRSGLNTEAFF.